Below, 31 T cell receptor beta chains from the same sample are listed, as sequenced in a study of T cell changes during pregnancy in multiple sclerosis. Some clones are missing from TCRdb's copy, which holds only in-frame ones; the method was immunoSEQ multiplex PCR. The sample includes fewer than 45,000 clones, approximately 90% of them seen just once. Material: CD4+ T cells from peripheral blood mononuclear cells, obtained in the first trimester of pregnancy. Receptors were obtained from a female donor with multiple sclerosis, enrolled in a pregnancy study.

The chain carries TRBV7-2 and TRBJ2-1; D gene ambiguous. Trimming stripped 1 base from V and 1 base from J, with 8 bases between. Germline assignment: CDR1 SGHTA and CDR2 FQGNSA. This CDR3 is built from 15 residues. The CDR3 nucleotides are TGTGCCAGCAGCTTAGGGGTCGGGTCCTACAATGAGCAGTTCTTC. Its translation is CASSLGVGSYNEQFF.

This chain uses TRBV6-4 with TRBJ1-2, with D tentatively TRBD1 (5 bases). The CDR3 loop spans 14 amino acids. V was cut by 6 bases and J by 5 bases, with 16 bases left in between. CDR1 and CDR2 from the germline V gene are MRHNA and SNTAGT. DNA of the CDR3: TGTGCCAGCAGGGGGGACTCAGAGGGATATGGCTACACCTTC. Translation: CASRGDSEGYGYTF.

V gene TRBV7-8 combines with J gene TRBJ2-1; D is ambiguous. The CDR3 is 11 residues long. Germline loops: CDR1 SGHVS, CDR2 FQNEAQ. Trimming left V 3 bases short and J 8 bases short, with 5 bases between. The CDR3 coding sequence is TGTGCCAGCAGCTTGTTCTATGAGCAGTTCTTC. This codes for CASSLFYEQFF. Drawing the rest from reference TRBV7-8 and TRBJ2-1, the complete variable domain is GAGVSQSPRYKVAKRGQDVALRCDPISGHVSLFWYQQALGQGPEFLTYFQNEAQLDKSGLPSDRFFAERPEGSVSTLKIQRTQQEDSAVYLCASSLFYEQFFGPGTRLTVL.

The chain combines TRBV18 with TRBJ1-2; TRBD1 matches at 10 bases. Germline CDR1 reads KGHSH; CDR2 reads LQKENI. The CDR3 runs to 14 residues. Trimming removed 2 bases from V and 6 bases from J; junction bases left unmatched: 3. DNA for the CDR3: TGTGCCAGCTCACCAGCGGACAGGGGGAATGGCTACACCTTC. Its protein product is CASSPADRGNGYTF. Filled out from reference TRBV18 and TRBJ1-2, the complete variable domain reads NAGVMQNPRHLVRRRGQEARLRCSPMKGHSHVYWYRQLPEEGLKFMVYLQKENIIDESGMPKERFSAEFPKEGPSILRIQQVVRGDSAAYFCASSPADRGNGYTFGSGTRLTVV.

This clone occurred once. The chain uses TRBV30 and TRBJ2-7; no reliable D call. CDR1 is GTSNPN, CDR2 SVGIG, per germline (reference sequence). V lost 2 bases and J lost 0, with 5 bases in between. The CDR3 covers 12 residues. This CDR3 reads CAWSQYSYEQYF. The CDR3 nucleotides read TGTGCCTGGAGTCAGTACTCCTACGAGCAGTACTTC.

This chain uses TRBV5-6 with TRBJ1-5; TRBD1 matches at 9 bases. This CDR3 contains 16 residues. Germline V lookup: CDR1 SGHDT, CDR2 YYEEEE. V lost 3 bases, J lost 6 bases, and 10 bases stayed unmatched. CDR3 loop: CASSSSSTGGGQPQHF. The CDR3 DNA reads TGTGCCAGCAGCTCCTCCTCAACAGGGGGCGGTCAGCCCCAGCATTTT.

This clone showed up just once. J is TRBJ1-3 and V is TRBV19, with TRBD1 matching 7 bases. The germline CDR1 and CDR2 sequences are LNHDA and SQIVND (reference sequence). The J segment lost 4 bases and the V segment lost 7 bases, leaving 16 bases of the junction unmatched. This CDR3 region has 17 residues. For the CDR3, the DNA is TGTGCCAGTAAACCTCTTACCCTCGGGACAGCAGGAAACACCATATATTTT. Translation: CASKPLTLGTAGNTIYF.

The rearrangement joins TRBV6-6 to TRBJ1-2, with TRBD1 matching 10 bases. The J segment lost 3 bases and the V segment lost 10 bases, leaving 2 bases of the junction unmatched. The germline gives CDR1 MNHNY, CDR2 SVGAGI (reference sequence). The length of the CDR3 is 12 residues. The CDR3 nucleotides read TGTGCCATCGGACAGGGGGACTATGGCTACACCTTC. Encoded protein: CAIGQGDYGYTF.

This rearrangement joins TRBV6-6 to TRBJ2-7; TRBD2 aligns across 8 bases. Germline V gene lookup returns CDR1 MNHNY and CDR2 SVGAGI (reference sequence). The CDR3 runs to 13 residues. Germline trimming cut 6 bases from V and 4 bases from J; bases unmatched to any gene: 5. DNA for the CDR3: TGTGCCAGCAGGGAGCGGGAGTGGTACGAGCAGTACTTC. Translating gives CASREREWYEQYF.

The J gene is TRBJ1-1, the V gene TRBV30, with D maybe TRBD1 (6 bases). V was cut by 1 base and J by 1 base, with 10 bases left in between. Germline CDR1 is GTSNPN and CDR2 is SVGIG (reference sequence). The CDR3 contains 14 residues. The CDR3 DNA reads TGTGCCTGGAGTGGCCCGACAGGGAACACTGAAGCTTTCTTT. The encoded protein is CAWSGPTGNTEAFF.

The chain carries TRBV15 and TRBJ1-5; the match to TRBD1 covers 12 bases. Germline V gene lookup returns CDR1 LNHNV and CDR2 YYDKDF (reference sequence). The J segment lost 7 bases and the V segment lost 0 bases, leaving 10 bases of the junction unmatched. The CDR3 sequence is 18 residues long. The CDR3 DNA reads TGTGCCACCAGCAGAGAGGGGTGGGGACAGGGGGCGCGACAGCCCCAGCATTTT. Its protein product is CATSREGWGQGARQPQHF.

The chain has TRBV7-9 and TRBJ1-5, with TRBD1 identical over 9 bases. Germline CDR1 and CDR2: SEHNR and FQNEAQ (reference sequence). J gave up 6 bases and V 3 bases, and 6 bases lay outside the gene matches. The CDR3 has 15 residues. Written as DNA, the CDR3 is TGTGCCAGCAGCTTGGGACAGGGAGGGGGTCAGCCCCAGCATTTT. Its translation is CASSLGQGGGQPQHF. The full variable domain, with the rest looked up from reference TRBV7-9 and TRBJ1-5, is DTGVSQNPRHKITKRGQNVTFRCDPISEHNRLYWYRQTLGQGPEFLTYFQNEAQLEKSRLLSDRFSAERPKGSFSTLEIQRTEQGDSAMYLCASSLGQGGGQPQHFGDGTRLSIL.

This clone was observed a handful of times. V and J are TRBV18 and TRBJ1-1, with a possible D match to TRBD1 (5 bases). The CDR3 consists of 18 residues. V dropped 1 base and J dropped 3 bases, with 21 bases sitting between them. Germline CDR1 is KGHSH and CDR2 is LQKENI. Here the CDR3 reads CASSPHPPGLGVDTEAFF. The DNA of the CDR3 is TGTGCCAGCTCACCACATCCTCCAGGGCTAGGGGTGGACACTGAAGCTTTCTTT. The whole variable domain, filled in from reference TRBV18 and TRBJ1-1, reads NAGVMQNPRHLVRRRGQEARLRCSPMKGHSHVYWYRQLPEEGLKFMVYLQKENIIDESGMPKERFSAEFPKEGPSILRIQQVVRGDSAAYFCASSPHPPGLGVDTEAFFGQGTRLTVV.

The chain recombines TRBV11-3 with TRBJ2-1, with TRBD1 matching over 11 bases. Germline trimming cut 0 bases from V and 4 bases from J; bases unmatched to any gene: 8. The CDR3 has 18 amino acids. Germline CDR1 reads SGHNT; CDR2 reads YENEEA. As DNA, the CDR3 is TGTGCCAGCAGCTTAGACCAGGGAGGGACAGGGGGTTACAATGAGCAGTTCTTC. Amino acid sequence: CASSLDQGGTGGYNEQFF.

The chain has TRBV7-8 and TRBJ2-7; no clear D gene. The CDR3 has 13 amino acids. V was clipped by 1 base and J by 5 bases, with 9 bases between them. Germline CDR1 and CDR2: SGHVS and FQNEAQ. The CDR3 here is CASSLVTDNEQYF. The DNA for the CDR3 is TGTGCCAGCAGCTTAGTGACCGACAACGAGCAGTACTTC.

The chain carries TRBV7-2 and TRBJ1-2; D perhaps matches TRBD1 (5 bases). Germline CDR1 and CDR2: SGHTA and FQGNSA. The CDR3 is 15 amino acids. The germline V and J ends were trimmed by 1 base and 4 bases, with 13 bases remaining between them. Here the CDR3 DNA reads TGTGCCAGCAGCTTAGGGCGGGGCGTCGGCTATGGCTACACCTTC. It encodes CASSLGRGVGYGYTF.

The genes are TRBV5-5 and TRBJ1-3; possibly TRBD1 for D (6 bases). V dropped 1 base and J dropped 3 bases, with 20 bases sitting between them. This CDR3 region has 18 residues. Germline V lookup: CDR1 SGHKS, CDR2 YYEKEE (reference sequence). CDR3 nucleotide sequence: TGTGCCAGCAGCTTGATCTCGCTTAACAGGGTAAATGGAAACACCATATATTTT. Protein sequence: CASSLISLNRVNGNTIYF.

V and J are TRBV19 and TRBJ1-1, with D possibly TRBD1 on 6 matching bases. In germline, CDR1 is LNHDA, CDR2 SQIVND (reference sequence). Trimming shortened V by 4 bases and J by 0 bases, and 18 bases separated the two germline ends. The CDR3 is 17 residues long. This CDR3 reads CASSRSYGQSMNTEAFF. The CDR3 coding sequence is TGTGCCAGTAGTAGGTCTTATGGACAGTCCATGAACACTGAAGCTTTCTTT.

The chain recombines TRBV19 with TRBJ2-7, with D possibly TRBD2 on 5 matching bases. V gave up 6 bases and J gave up 2 bases, with 14 bases separating them. The CDR3 is made up of 14 amino acids. The V gene's germline CDR1 is LNHDA and CDR2 SQIVND (reference sequence). CDR3 sequence: CASSRRTLPYEQYF. In DNA form, the CDR3 reads TGTGCCAGTAGCCGGCGGACTCTGCCCTACGAGCAGTACTTC.

This clone has more than one count but fewer than ten. The chain uses TRBV5-1 and TRBJ1-4, with D possibly TRBD1 on 5 matching bases. This CDR3 is built from 13 residues. V was pared by 4 bases and J by 8 bases, with 12 bases between. The germline gives CDR1 SGHRS, CDR2 YFSETQ. CDR3 residues: CASSQDMEEKLFF. The DNA for the CDR3 is TGCGCCAGCAGCCAGGACATGGAGGAAAAACTGTTTTTT.

The rearrangement joins TRBV27 to TRBJ2-1; 7 bases fit TRBD1. Germline V gives CDR1 MNHEY, CDR2 SMNVEV (reference sequence). The CDR3 totals 16 residues. V gave up 3 bases and J gave up 5 bases; unmatched junction bases: 10. In DNA form, the CDR3 reads TGTGCCAGCAGTTTCCGACGGGACAGCTTTAACAATGAGCAGTTCTTC. This translates into CASSFRRDSFNNEQFF.

This clone was seen a single time. The rearrangement links TRBV5-4 to TRBJ1-5; possibly TRBD1 for D (6 bases). Trimming shortened V by 0 bases and J by 3 bases, and 7 bases separated the two germline ends. Germline V lookup: CDR1 SGHNT, CDR2 YYREEE (reference sequence). CDR3 length: 14 residues. The CDR3: CASSLDRVNQPQHF. For the CDR3, the DNA is TGTGCCAGCAGCTTGGACAGGGTCAATCAGCCCCAGCATTTT.

The chain carries TRBV6-1 and TRBJ1-6; no definite D call. CDR3 size: 17 residues. Trimming left V 2 bases short and J 0 bases short, with 11 bases between. Germline V gives CDR1 MNHNS, CDR2 SASEGT. CDR3 in DNA: TGTGCCAGCAGTGAACTTCCCGCCAGCTCCTATAATTCACCCCTCCACTTT. Protein: CASSELPASSYNSPLHF.

The chain carries TRBV11-2 and TRBJ2-3; D call uncertain. This CDR3 region has 15 residues. Trimming left V 3 bases short and J 4 bases short, with 14 bases between. In germline, CDR1 is SGHAT, CDR2 FQNNGV. The CDR3 sequence is CASSFSVAEADTQYF. The CDR3 DNA reads as TGTGCCAGCAGCTTTTCTGTGGCGGAAGCAGATACGCAGTATTTT. The entire variable domain, with the rest obtained from reference TRBV11-2 and TRBJ2-3, is as follows: EAGVAQSPRYKIIEKRQSVAFWCNPISGHATLYWYQQILGQGPKLLIQFQNNGVVDDSQLPKDRFSAERLKGVDSTLKIQPAKLEDSAVYLCASSFSVAEADTQYFGPGTRLTVL.

The rearrangement uses TRBV27 and TRBJ2-3; no firm D call. CDR1 is MNHEY, CDR2 SMNVEV, per germline (reference sequence). This CDR3 has 13 amino acids. V was shortened by 3 bases and J by 5 bases, with 9 bases between the two germline ends. The CDR3 nucleotides read TGTGCCAGCAGTTTCACCTACAGAGATACGCAGTATTTT. Amino acids: CASSFTYRDTQYF.

This chain joins TRBV5-4 and TRBJ2-3, with 8 bases fitting TRBD2. CDR3 length: 17 amino acids. Trimming at V came to 0 bases and at J to 3 bases, leaving 9 bases not matched to a gene. Germline V CDR1 and CDR2: SGHNT, YYREEE (reference sequence). For the CDR3, the DNA is TGTGCCAGCAGCTTGGCCTTTTCGGCGGGGGGAACAGATACGCAGTATTTT. This codes for CASSLAFSAGGTDTQYF.

The DNA of the CDR3 is TGTGCCAGCAGTGAAGAGGGGACATCTGGAAACACCATATATTTT. It yields the protein CASSEEGTSGNTIYF. The J gene is TRBJ1-3, the V gene TRBV2; tentatively, D is TRBD1 (6 bases). Germline CDR1 reads SNHLY; CDR2 reads FYNNEI. The CDR3 is 15 residues long. Trimming took 1 base from V and 1 from J, leaving 8 bases between them. Combining the CDR3 with reference TRBV2 and TRBJ1-3 gives the whole variable domain EPEVTQTPSHQVTQMGQEVILRCVPISNHLYFYWYRQILGQKVEFLVSFYNNEISEKSEIFDDQFSVERPDGSNFTLKIRSTKLEDSAMYFCASSEEGTSGNTIYFGEGSWLTVV.

The rearrangement links TRBV6-5 to TRBJ1-1; maybe TRBD1 (5 bases). V lost 4 bases to trimming and J lost 7 bases, with 19 bases between them. CDR3 length: 15 amino acids. Germline V gene sequence: CDR1 MNHEY, CDR2 SVGAGI. The CDR3 DNA is TGTGCCAGCAGTTTCAAACGACAGACATCTCTTGAAGCTTTCTTT. It is translated as CASSFKRQTSLEAFF.

This chain joins TRBV11-2 and TRBJ2-7, with D tentatively TRBD1 (6 bases). Germline CDR1 reads SGHAT; CDR2 reads FQNNGV. There are 14 residues in the CDR3. The germline V and J ends were trimmed by 6 bases and 0 bases, with 12 bases remaining between them. The CDR3 reads CASSSDSLSYEQYF. CDR3 bases: TGTGCCAGCAGTTCGGACAGTCTCTCCTACGAGCAGTACTTC.

The chain uses TRBV7-9 and TRBJ2-5; 8 positions agree with TRBD1. The CDR3 has 14 residues. Germline CDR1 and CDR2: SEHNR and FQNEAQ (reference sequence). V was pared by 3 bases and J by 5 bases, with 5 bases of the junction left unmatched. CDR3 sequence: CASSFRQGWETQYF. CDR3 DNA: TGTGCCAGCAGCTTCCGACAGGGGTGGGAGACCCAGTACTTC.

Comment on this clone: The identical CDR3 is also encoded by other nucleotide sequences in the sample. This rearrangement joins TRBV11-3 to TRBJ2-5, with TRBD2 matching 7 bases. Germline V gives CDR1 SGHNT, CDR2 YENEEA. V lost 5 bases to trimming and J lost 5 bases; unmatched junction nucleotides: 2. CDR3 length: 12 residues. DNA for the CDR3: TGTGCCAGCAGCATCGGGGGGGAGACCCAGTACTTC. Translating gives CASSIGGETQYF.